These T cell receptor beta chains were read from a single sample in a study of control samples from healthy donors and cancer patients. Profiled with immunoSEQ multiplex PCR; TCRdb holds only in-frame clones, not every one. Of about 120,000 clones listed, 85% to 95% are singletons. The sequenced sample consisted of PBMCs. The receptors shown here come from a man aged 50 or older with head and neck cancer. Both conserved end residues are part of each CDR3. Part of the rows lack a size; the others show once, few, many or a class for expanded clones.

>TRBV4-1|-
CASSRRGNQPQHF
>TRBV5-1|once
CASSTGGYEQYF
>TRBV3-1/TRBV3-2|-
CASSEVWTGELFF
>TRBV7-2|-
CASSLGLIQKRNTGELFF
>TRBV7-2|-
CASLLAGGSPEQFF
>TRBV3-1/TRBV3-2|-
CASSHDRGPEAFF
>TRBV28|once
CASTGEGGGNQPQHF
>TRBV6-5|-
CASGHRGIWQPQHF
>TRBV19|-
CASSIKGLKSYEQYF
>TRBV7-8|-
CASSLRVPLERTNEKLFF
>TRBV7-2|-
CASSRFTDNSPLHF
>TRBV7-3|-
CASSLLAGGPYEQYF
>TRBV5-1|-
CATSSGGPISGANVLTF
>TRBV5-1|-
CASSLAGANVLTF
>TRBV27|-
CASSSPGQKKAFF
>TRBV5-1|-
CASSLGQANANYGYTF
>TRBV6-5|-
CASSISQPFLQLFF
>TRBV6-5|-
CASSRSGTNEKLFF
>TRBV7-9|-
CASSLVRTGLAEAFF
>TRBV10-3|-
CAISESTGSNSPLHF
>TRBV27|once
CASRRDREDTEAFF
>TRBV7-2|-
CASSLSPPGGARGQPQHF
>TRBV3-1/TRBV3-2|-
CASRRTSGGNYEQYF
>TRBV6-5|-
CATRRQGEVETQYF
>TRBV9|-
CASSPRTSIGTGELFF
>TRBV12-3/TRBV12-4|-
CASSLGYEAFF
>TRBV5-5|once
CASSSSTGGPRTGELFF
>TRBV7-9|-
CASSSGQGVYEQYF
>TRBV4-3|once
CASSLTYSGANVLTF
>TRBV6-5|once
CAIRRGSGNLYEQYF
>TRBV19|-
CASTDTGIRFYSPLHF
>TRBV4-1|-
CASSQDRNANYGYTF
>TRBV24-1|-
CATSVSGDTQYF
>TRBV30|-
CAFQGGSNTIYF
>TRBV19|-
CASKSGGFSYNEQFF
>TRBV6-5|-
CASSTDRGTGELFF
>TRBV5-1|-
CASSFSGTMNTEAFF
>TRBV18|-
CASSPGVRQDEQYF
>TRBV6-6|-
CATSATIRTEAFF
>TRBV7-2|once
CASSPLGTSYEQYF
>TRBV2|-
CASKEARVNTEAFF
>TRBV6-6|-
CASRGESSYNSPLHF
>TRBV7-9|-
CASSWGLLRDRGRETQYF
>TRBV9|few
CASSVGSGGTSYNEQFF
>TRBV9|-
CASSATGDPSYEQYF
>TRBV19|once
CASSIPIVGTEAFF
>TRBV18|-
CASSLRSVYEQYF
>TRBV27|-
CASSWDGRGYGYTF
>TRBV3-1/TRBV3-2|-
CASSASRSDSPLHF
>TRBV30|-
CAWTLPGTNANTGELFF
>TRBV7-9|-
CASSLHTGLYTF